The 12 T cell receptor beta chains given below trace back to one sample, sequenced in a study of T cells in Graves' hyperthyroidism and ophthalmopathy. RNA transcripts were the template for amplifying TCR beta CDR3 regions. Carried out on the TCR CDR3, a first-round RT-PCR used the HTBI primer set. Using its own MiXCR run on the multiplex PCR reads, TCRdb lists one record per CDR3 protein. This table holds 350,000 to 500,000 distinct CDR3 sequences, approximately 14% found once. The sequenced material came from blood. The source of these receptors is a woman between 18 and 29 years old with Graves' hyperthyroidism.

This clonotype was picked up a small number of times. This rearrangement joins TRBV5-1 to TRBJ2-7; D tentatively fits TRBD1 or TRBD2 (5 bases each). V was trimmed by 3 bases and J by 2 bases, leaving 12 bases between them. The CDR3 sequence is 14 residues long. The V gene's germline CDR1 is SGHRS and CDR2 YFSETQ. Here the CDR3 DNA reads TGCGCCAGCAGCTCCGGGACGTCTCCCTACGAGCAGTACTTC. Its protein is CASSSGTSPYEQYF.

This clonotype was found many times. The V gene is TRBV3-1, the J gene TRBJ2-3; 7 bases agree with TRBD2. V trimming: 4 bases; J trimming: 2 bases; junction bases outside the gene matches: 9. This CDR3 is 16 amino acids long. Germline V gene data show CDR1 as LGHDT and CDR2 as YNNKEL (reference sequence). The CDR3, as DNA: TGTGCCAGCAGCCCAGATCGGGGACTACTCACAGATACGCAGTATTTT. Its protein is CASSPDRGLLTDTQYF.

This chain links TRBV6-2 or TRBV6-3 with TRBJ2-2; 7 nucleotides agree with TRBD1. Germline V gives CDR1 MNHEY, CDR2 SVGEGT. The CDR3 is made up of 17 amino acids. V was pared by 4 bases and J by 2 bases, with 10 bases of the junction left unmatched. Here the CDR3 DNA reads TGTGCCAGCAGTTTCCCCCTAGGGGGCCTAAACACCGGGGAGCTGTTTTTT. It yields the protein CASSFPLGGLNTGELFF.

This clonotype was counted ten times or more. The chain recombines TRBV6-1 with TRBJ2-1, with a weak D call TRBD2 (5 bases). This CDR3 is 18 amino acids long. Per germline, CDR1 MNHNS and CDR2 SASEGT. V lost 0 bases and J lost 3, with 18 bases in between. CDR3 nucleotides: TGTGCCAGCAGTGAAGCCTACTACCATGGACTCCTCTACAATGAGCAGTTCTTC. Its translation: CASSEAYYHGLLYNEQFF.

This clonotype has at least ten counts. The chain links TRBV12-3 or TRBV12-4 to TRBJ2-6; TRBD1 matches 11 bases. V lost 5 bases to trimming and J lost 2 bases; unmatched junction nucleotides: 5. This CDR3 is 17 amino acids long. CDR3 DNA: TGTGCCAGCAGTGTGGACAGGGGGCTGCCTGGGGCCAACGTCCTGACTTTC. Translation gives CASSVDRGLPGANVLTF.

The sample holds many counts of this clonotype. V gene TRBV6-1 combines with J gene TRBJ2-7, with D possibly matching TRBD1 (5 bases). V shed 5 bases and J shed 2 bases, with 16 bases lying between them. This CDR3 is 15 amino acids long. CDR1 and CDR2 from the germline V gene are MNHNS and SASEGT. The CDR3 is CASSFDRNEPYEQYF. As DNA, the CDR3 is TGTGCCAGCAGTTTTGACAGAAACGAACCCTACGAGCAGTACTTC.

This clonotype has more than one count but fewer than ten. The chain combines TRBV5-6 with TRBJ1-5, with D unresolved. This CDR3 has 14 amino acids. Germline CDR1 reads SGHDT; CDR2 reads YYEEEE. The V and J ends lost 4 bases and 7 bases respectively, with 15 bases between them. Here the CDR3 reads CASSVSREGQPQHF. CDR3 DNA: TGTGCCAGCAGCGTCTCAAGGGAGGGACAGCCCCAGCATTTT. Using reference TRBV5-6 and TRBJ1-5 for the parts outside the CDR3, the full variable domain is DAGVTQSPTHLIKTRGQQVTLRCSPKSGHDTVSWYQQALGQGPQFIFQYYEEEERQRGNFPDRFSGHQFPNYSSELNVNALLLGDSALYLCASSVSREGQPQHFGDGTRLSIL.

This clonotype appeared many times. V gene TRBV28 combines with J gene TRBJ1-6; maybe TRBD1 (5 bases). Trimming cost V 6 bases and J 4 bases, with 19 bases left between them. The CDR3 sequence is 17 residues long. The germline V gene has CDR1 MDHEN and CDR2 SYDVKM. The CDR3 nucleotides are TGTGCCAGCAGCCTTATGGAGCAGGGAGCATATAATTCACCCCTCCACTTT. It codes for CASSLMEQGAYNSPLHF.

This clonotype occurred a few times. The conserved closing phenylalanine or tryptophan is absent in this CDR3, likely reflecting a read error. This chain joins TRBV12-3 or TRBV12-4 and TRBJ2-1, with 10 bases fitting TRBD1. Trimming at V came to 6 bases and at J to 2 bases, leaving 4 bases not matched to a gene. There are 15 residues in the CDR3. CDR3 loop: CASSMTGGAYNEQFL. Written as DNA, the CDR3 is TGTGCCAGCAGCATGACAGGGGGCGCCTACAATGAGCAGTTCCTC.

This clonotype occurred once. This may be a read error, as it is one base from a much larger clone. CDR3 sequence: CSASLSSGTGELFF. CDR3 bases: TGCAGTGCTAGCCTTTCTAGCGGCACCGGGGAGCTGTTTTTT. The genes are TRBV20-1 and TRBJ2-2, with 7 bases fitting TRBD2. The CDR3 has 14 amino acids. CDR1 and CDR2 (germline): DFQATT, SNEGSKA (reference sequence). Unmatched junction bases numbered 5, after V lost 3 bases and J lost 4 bases.

This clonotype was counted many times. The V and J genes are TRBV12-3 or TRBV12-4 and TRBJ2-2; D ambiguous. Trimming removed 1 base from V and 8 bases from J, with 8 bases in between. CDR3 size: 13 residues. The CDR3 DNA reads TGTGCCAGCAGTTTAGGACCTGGGGGGGAGCTGTTTTTT. Its protein product is CASSLGPGGELFF.

The table lists this clonotype with a few counts. The chain links TRBV5-6 to TRBJ2-1, with 7 positions matching TRBD2. Germline trimming cut 0 bases from V and 0 bases from J; bases unmatched to any gene: 9. CDR3 length: 18 amino acids. CDR1 and CDR2 (germline): SGHDT, YYEEEE. Here the CDR3 DNA reads TGTGCCAGCAGCTTGGCCTCCGCGGGCGGGAGCTCCTACAATGAGCAGTTCTTC. It codes for CASSLASAGGSSYNEQFF.